This T cell receptor beta chain derives from a study of post-analysis software for immune sequencing data. General study findings and limits: Elevated frequency relative to controls characterized roughly five TRBV segments in patients, TRBV5-6, TRBV5-1 and TRBV20-1 among them. Normalized Chao1 diversity in multiple sclerosis patients fell significantly below that of controls. Samples prepared in the same batch strongly co-clustered by F measure.

The ends were cut back, 1 base at V and 8 bases at J, with 15 bases in the middle. Germline V gene sequence: CDR1 SNHLY, CDR2 FYNNEI. The CDR3 contains 15 residues. This clonotype turned up a few times. Its antigen is currently unknown. Researchers reported that TCR beta cDNA libraries carried unique molecular identifiers. Between about 1 and 10 million T cells gave rise to about 450,000 cDNA molecules. Via MiXCR, TCRdb re-called the PCR reads, giving one row per CDR3 protein. The sample includes about 800,000 distinct CDR3 sequences, roughly 29% seen only once; the top ten take more than 0.55%. The chain is built from TRBV2 and TRBJ1-5; the D is unclear. The clonotype comes from a girl aged 5 to 17 with multiple sclerosis. The specimen sequenced was blood. The CDR3 region is CASSEEGGVMKPQHF. CDR3 DNA sequence: TGTGCCAGCAGTGAAGAGGGCGGTGTTATGAAGCCCCAGCATTTT.